Here is one T cell receptor beta chain with its context. The data were obtained in a study of shared clonotypes between healthy human individuals. Clones were sequenced by immunoSEQ multiplex PCR, and TCRdb holds only the in-frame ones, with some missing. The table includes hundreds of thousands of clones, about 96% detected once. V lost 0 bases, J lost 6 bases, and 1 base lay in between. The germline V gene encodes CDR1 SGHTS and CDR2 YDEGEE. This CDR3 region has 11 residues. The sequenced sample was naive CD4+ T cells sorted from blood. Sample subset: CD45RA+ positively selected. The receptor comes from a woman in her twenties or thirties in good health. This chain links TRBV5-8 with TRBJ2-4; no firm D call. As DNA, the CDR3 is TGTGCCAGCAGCTTGGCAAACATTCAGTACTTC. Translated: CASSLANIQYF.